One T cell receptor beta chain is described in this entry. Its antigen is still unknown. This entry belongs to a study of cytomegalovirus exposure and HLA in healthy donors (dated by TCRdb to 2016 to 2017). A note on the overall study: In an earlier analysis of under 750 of the donors, about 270 Gb of sequence data and 90 million to 120 million unique TCR beta sequences from roughly 200 million T cells were reported. High-throughput TCR immunosequencing, statistical association of individual TCRs with disease status, and machine learning were combined to predict cytomegalovirus infection status. The study aimed to test whether signatures of past pathogen exposure could be identified by cataloging public T cell receptors. Of the roughly 400 genotyped donors, around 81% fell in the genetic ancestry cluster associated with self-reported Caucasian donors. Across some 400 genotyped donors of the cohort, an average of about 200,000 unique TCR beta nucleotide sequences per donor were sequenced, and roughly 17% of those sequences were non-productive. An earlier analysis of about 600 of the donors used high-throughput TCR beta sequencing to judge whether each TCR beta V gene segment behaved as functional or pseudogenic. Every repertoire in the discovery cohort had been generated on one and the same sequencing platform. To study patterns of TCR occurrence, a later analysis re-analyzed previously published TCR beta repertoires from 600 to 750 donors and added high-resolution HLA genotyping. The number of typed donors differed by locus: about 620-630 for A, B, C, DRB1 and DQB1; 500 to 550 for DQA1; 606 for DPA1; and roughly 490 for DPB1. The later analysis used no new phenotypic data to find candidate immune exposures, relying instead on TCR beta sequences and their occurrence across donors. Besides the first cohort of under 700 subjects, a separate validation cohort made up of roughly 130 different subjects was used. The study profiled the T cell repertoires of hundreds of subjects by immunosequencing and related them to cytomegalovirus serostatus. HLA typing included class I and class II loci at four-digit resolution. Donor age, sex, ethnicity and CMV serostatus were collected together with the repertoire data. Genome-wide SNP genotypes for about 60% of the roughly 700 donors were used in a later genetic analysis, which treated that subset as a discovery cohort. Five DR-DQ haplotypes were handled as single units for association and clustering because linkage in the cohort was strong. About 300 gigabases of sequencing data and around 87 million unique TCR sequences were included in an early release covering around 650 HLA-typed donors.

In total, approximately 690 healthy bone marrow donors made up the cohort. Cohort members were all nominally healthy when sampled, although unrecorded immune exposures were likely present. The donor was CMV seropositive and was included in the group of approximately 310 seropositive cohort members. A peripheral blood sample was collected from each donor, and TCR beta sequencing was performed on peripheral blood mononuclear cells. The Qiagen DNeasy Blood Extraction Kit was used to extract genomic DNA from the blood cell samples. The germline V gene encodes CDR1 LNHNV and CDR2 YYDKDF (reference sequence). Germline trimming: 3 bases from V, 0 bases from J; junction bases outside gene matches: 8. The CDR3, from cysteine to phenylalanine, totals 17 residues. The entry retains the CDR3 DNA only, 51 bases that are in frame from base 1. General study outcomes and caveats: CMV serostatus was the only immune exposure information available for the cohort. The sequencing pipeline was judged likely to have produced a cluster of highly shared sequence variants as a technical artifact. This cohort had only TCR beta chains sequenced, and the lack of alpha or paired-chain data limited which features could be detected. Sequencing depth was assumed to be roughly uniform across donors in the presence/absence analyses, though that assumption may not hold. Correlated functional status among segregating V segments might reflect linkage disequilibrium, but an unknown experimental factor could not be ruled out. Because the 87-base-pair reads could not distinguish some IMGT-functional V segments, including TRBV6-2 and TRBV6-3, those segments were excluded. The study listed approximately 150 TCR beta chains as associated with cytomegalovirus. Across donors, most TCR sequences were observed very rarely, whereas some public TCRs were present in many individuals. In a later analysis, HLA-associated TCR beta chains were found to be more clonally expanded and to have lower generation probabilities than equally common non-associated chains. A further reported finding was that TCR beta sequences accurately predicted the HLA-A and HLA-B alleles for most subjects in the first cohort. Cytomegalovirus status was reported to be diagnosed by the classifier with high specificity and sensitivity in both the original and validation cohorts. V-gene and J-gene trimming of TCR beta chains was associated with a missense DCLRE1C variant in a later genetic analysis, and the association was replicated in an independent cohort. According to a later analysis, parvovirus B19, influenza, CMV and Epstein-Barr virus appeared linked to several top co-occurrence clusters. Because HLA typing was unavailable for some donors at each locus, only the typed subset was used in association tests. A later analysis found that most CMV-associated TCR beta chains appeared HLA-restricted, with HLA associations seemingly driven largely by CMV exposure. Broadly in line with IMGT annotations, most TCR beta V segments showed up in productive rearrangements about 90% or about 30% of the time in an earlier analysis of around 600 of the donors. According to the authors, the approach could potentially be generalized to other disease states and immunological phenotypes. In a later analysis, about 17,000 TCR beta sequences were associated with specific HLA alleles at a false discovery rate of 0.05. When HLA alleles, especially DR and DQ, strongly co-occurred, attributing TCR associations to individual alleles was difficult. In a later analysis, TCR association rates were found to vary across HLA loci, with the most associated TCRs seen for DRB1 alleles and the fewest for HLA-C alleles. Because counts were too low, roughly 17 rarely observed V segments, including chromosome 9 orphons, were left out of the earlier analysis of about 500 of the donors. According to a later genetic analysis, donors in an Asian-associated ancestry cluster had fewer N-insertions in productive TCRs than the approximately 610-donor mean. In vitro tests confirmed that a few of the cytomegalovirus-associated TCR beta chains recognize cytomegalovirus antigens.

The library was prepared using the immunoSEQ multiplex PCR assay. The multiplex PCR relied on a mix of 60 forward primers for TCR Vbeta segments and 13 reverse primers for TCR Jbeta segments. The CDR3 region of rearranged TCR beta genes was amplified from genomic DNA with a multiplex PCR assay. On the Illumina HiSeq System, the amplified TCR beta libraries were sequenced as 87-base-pair reads. As for the original processing: A later analysis tallied around 80 million unique TCR beta chains across the 610 or so repertoires, and around 10 million of those chains were shared by two or more donors. A nearest-neighbor algorithm error-corrected the raw reads and collapsed the reads into unique sequences, merging closely related sequences to remove PCR and sequencing errors. Alignment of CDR3 sequences to IMGT reference sequences was used to assign V, D and J gene segments. Each retained sequence needed at least a six-nucleotide match to both a V gene segment and a J gene segment. Rearrangements were called productive when the CDR3 lacked stop codons and stayed in frame with V and J; all others were non-productive. CDR3 was defined according to IMGT convention as the region running from the second conserved V-encoded cysteine to the conserved J-encoded phenylalanine. Sequences without an unambiguous match to a single V gene segment were excluded from the earlier analysis of almost 600 of the donors. An earlier analysis of 587 of the donors classified V segments as functional when productive rearrangements were above 56.7% and as segregating when the standard deviation between donors was above 5%. A statistical classification framework was built for diagnosing cytomegalovirus status from the catalog of TCR beta chain sequences. V and J gene assignment, in a later analysis, came from comparing TCR nucleotide sequences with IMGT/GENE-DB human TR gene sequences. A later analysis assigned CDR3 sequences and most-parsimonious VDJ recombination scenarios with the TCRdist pipeline. In a later analysis, every TCR beta chain was defined by the combination of its CDR3 amino acid sequence and its V-gene family, and reads without a unique V-gene family were dropped. To address suspected cross-contamination and a sequencing artifact, a later analysis removed 592 highly shared, low-generation-probability nucleotide sequences. In a later analysis, a clonal expansion index for each public chain was calculated from normalized within-repertoire ranks of inferred template counts. In a later analysis, generation probabilities were computed with a VDJ recombination model fitted to out-of-frame rearrangements, and the resulting probabilities were checked against IGoR. Hypergeometric tests were used in a later analysis to score TCR-TCR, TCR-HLA and TCR-CMV co-occurrence, with a repertoire-size bias correction applied to the TCR pairs. In a later analysis, false discovery rates were estimated by permuting HLA or CMV assignments 20 times. In a later analysis, co-occurring TCRs were grouped with DBSCAN, and TCRdist sequence similarity was added when clustering was performed within HLA-allele-positive subsets. For co-occurrence clustering, repertoires with fewer than 30,000 or more than 120,000 public chains were excluded, along with roughly 5 repertoires with anomalous nucleotide sharing. The clones in this table, taken by TCRdb from immuneACCESS, are in-frame only. Not every clone is retained; where verified, under half of the shortfall comes from an unresolved V gene, and the cause of the rest is unknown. V and J calls and clone size are those listed in that table; D and trimming were worked out from the DNA. This sample's records show roughly 220,000 clones. The top ten clones comprise 1.1% of the sample.

Sequenced input: PBMCs. The chain links TRBV15 with TRBJ1-5; 7 nucleotides in the junction match TRBD1. The sequence derives from a girl aged 2 to 10 in good health and CMV-seropositive. Here the CDR3 is given as CATSSLKGQYSNQPQHF. The DNA sequence reads TGTGCCACCAGCAGCCTCAAGGGACAGTATAGCAATCAGCCCCAGCATTTT.